These 10 T cell receptor beta chains were all obtained from the same sample, sequenced in a study of blood T cell repertoires in COVID-19. TCRdb keeps only in-frame clones here, not all; method: immunoSEQ multiplex PCR. The table shows some 30,000 clones, with roughly 90% occurring only once. The specimen was peripheral blood. The origin of the receptors is a human donor with active COVID-19. The donor label of this sample is uncertain.

The CDR3 is CATSDRTSGAYNEQFF. CDR3 in DNA: TGTGCCACCAGTGATCGGACTAGCGGGGCCTACAATGAGCAGTTCTTC. J is TRBJ2-1 and V is TRBV24-1; 12 positions match TRBD2. The CDR3 covers 16 residues. CDR1 and CDR2 from the germline V gene are KGHDR and SFDVKD. V was pared by 3 bases and J by 2 bases, with 1 base of the junction left unmatched.

The chain uses TRBV10-1 and TRBJ2-2; 8 nucleotides line up with TRBD2. V trimming: 8 bases; J trimming: 6 bases; junction bases outside the gene matches: 20. The germline CDR1 and CDR2 sequences are WNHNN and SYGVQD (reference sequence). The CDR3 runs to 18 residues. In DNA form, the CDR3 reads TGCGCCAGCGGAATTATCCGACGGCGGGGGGTCTCACCCGGGGAGCTGTTTTTT. As protein: CASGIIRRRGVSPGELFF.

V usage is TRBV2 and J usage is TRBJ2-1; 7 nucleotides align to TRBD2. The CDR3 sequence is 16 residues long. Germline values: CDR1 SNHLY, CDR2 FYNNEI. V lost 6 bases to trimming and J lost 5 bases; unmatched junction nucleotides: 13. CDR3 residues: CASSLSGGGKNNEQFF. CDR3 DNA sequence: TGTGCCAGCAGCCTCTCAGGCGGGGGAAAGAACAATGAGCAGTTCTTC.

The chain joins TRBV19 to TRBJ1-4, with D possibly matching TRBD1 (6 bases). V lost 4 bases and J 7 bases, leaving 10 bases between the germline ends. The CDR3 runs to 13 residues. Per the germline V gene, CDR1 is LNHDA and CDR2 is SQIVND (reference sequence). CDR3 sequence: CASSRGRREKLFF. In DNA, the CDR3 is TGTGCCAGTAGTAGGGGGCGACGTGAAAAACTGTTTTTT.

V usage is TRBV6-2 or TRBV6-3 and J usage is TRBJ2-1; 8 bases map to TRBD1. The germline gives CDR1 MNHEY, CDR2 SVGEGT. The V segment lost 5 bases and the J segment 2 bases; nucleotides outside the gene matches: 8. The CDR3 spans 16 residues. CDR3 protein: CASSDPRGRTYNEQFF. CDR3 nucleotide sequence: TGTGCCAGCAGTGACCCCAGGGGGCGGACCTACAATGAGCAGTTCTTC.

The chain is built from TRBV27 and TRBJ1-5; a possible D gene is TRBD1 (5 bases). The V gene's germline CDR1 is MNHEY and CDR2 SMNVEV (reference sequence). The CDR3 consists of 15 residues. V was shortened by 4 bases and J by 6 bases, with 16 bases between the two germline ends. CDR3 residues: CASSSTEGWGQPQHF. As DNA, the CDR3 is TGTGCCAGCAGTTCGACGGAGGGGTGGGGTCAGCCCCAGCATTTT.

The rearrangement links TRBV18 to TRBJ1-2; 8 positions match TRBD1. The CDR3 contains 16 residues. The germline V gene has CDR1 KGHSH and CDR2 LQKENI. V dropped 6 bases and J dropped 4; count of bases not matched to a gene: 13. This CDR3 is CASSASTGQGLYGYTF. The CDR3 DNA sequence: TGTGCCAGCTCCGCATCCACCGGACAGGGCCTCTATGGCTACACCTTC.

This clone was recorded once. The CDR3 reads CAINGGTNEKLFF. CDR3 DNA sequence: TGTGCCATCAATGGAGGGACTAATGAAAAACTGTTTTTT. This chain links TRBV10-3 with TRBJ1-4; no clear D. V lost 7 bases to trimming and J lost 2 bases, with 8 bases between them. Per the germline V gene, CDR1 is ENHRY and CDR2 is SYGVKD. The CDR3 consists of 13 residues.

The V gene is TRBV29-1, the J gene TRBJ2-7, with 8 nucleotides matching TRBD1. Germline values: CDR1 SQVTM, CDR2 ANQGSEA. CDR3 length: 12 amino acids. V lost 7 bases, J lost 0 bases, and 2 bases stayed unmatched. CDR3 loop: CSGTGSSYEQYF. The CDR3 nucleotides are TGCAGCGGGACAGGGTCCTCCTACGAGCAGTACTTC.

The gene calls are TRBV27 and TRBJ2-5, with D possibly being TRBD2 (6 bases). The CDR3 contains 14 residues. CDR1 and CDR2 (germline): MNHEY, SMNVEV (reference sequence). The V end was cut by 4 bases, the J end by 5 bases, with 14 bases between. The CDR3 reads CASSSPNRGETQYF. In nucleotides, the CDR3 is TGTGCCAGCAGTTCCCCAAACCGGGGGGAGACCCAGTACTTC.